This TCR beta chain was sequenced for a study of T cells in tuberculosis. Thawed, overnight-rested PBMC were stained with GMM-loaded CD1B tetramer, viability dye and anti-CD3, then sorted. C32 glucose monomycolate from Rhodococcus equi was loaded onto the CD1B tetramers. Profiled with immunoSEQ multiplex PCR; TCRdb holds only in-frame clones, not every one. Among 50,000 or so clones listed, roughly 86% were seen once. Between the trimmed V and J ends, which lost 0 bases and 0 bases, there was a span of 10 bases. The CDR3 covers 16 residues. Germline assignment: CDR1 SGHRS and CDR2 YFSETQ. This clone was detected once.

The receptor's source is an adult woman with latent tuberculosis. The rearrangement joins TRBV5-1 to TRBJ1-3; a possible D gene is TRBD1 (5 bases). Sequenced: CD1b-GMM tetramer-negative cells sorted from PBMCs. As DNA, the CDR3 is TGCGCCAGCAGCTTGGTCGGGGGGTCCTCTGGAAACACCATATATTTT. It specifies CASSLVGGSSGNTIYF.